This T cell receptor beta chain was captured in a study of T-cell reconstitution after alpha-beta-depleted transplantation in children. In this sample, this clonotype turned up a few times. Molecular barcoding with unique molecular identifiers was used for the TCRbeta library. One entry per CDR3 protein, called by TCRdb with MiXCR from the PCR reads. This sample has 490,000 or so distinct CDR3 sequences, with approximately 13% found just once. The CDR3 totals 15 residues. Germline V CDR1 and CDR2: KGHSY, FQNENV. V gave up 3 bases and J gave up 0 bases, with 12 bases separating them. The chain is built from TRBV16 and TRBJ2-7; D ambiguous. The material sequenced was PBMCs from the stem cell graft donor, taken from the stem cell graft. The TCR was taken from a human donor who donated a stem cell graft to a child with combined immunodeficiency. The CDR3 region has the DNA TGTGCCAGCAGCCACAGGACGGTCAGCTCCTACGAGCAGTACTTC. This codes for CASSHRTVSSYEQYF.